A selection of T cell receptor beta chains follows, all from one sample in a study of blood T cell repertoires in COVID-19. Libraries were prepared by immunoSEQ multiplex PCR; TCRdb keeps only in-frame clonotypes and omits some of them. In the table there are fewer than 150,000 clones, around 85% of which are singletons. The sample was peripheral blood. These receptors were taken from a woman aged 45 to 65 who had recovered from COVID-19. CDR3s include the opening cysteine and the closing phenylalanine or tryptophan. Fields, in order: clone size, V gene, D gene, CDR3 length, J gene, CDR3 DNA, CDR3 protein. The D gene is left open where the match is weak. Rows give clone size only sometimes, using once, few, many, or a class for an expanded clone.

>.|TRBV20-1|TRBD1|14|TRBJ1-5
TGCAGTGCTAGTGGGGGACAGCGAGATCAGCCCCAGCATTTT
CSASGGQRDQPQHF
>.|TRBV18|.|14|TRBJ1-2
TGTGCCAGCTCACCATCGGGCCGGGGCTATGGCTACACCTTC
CASSPSGRGYGYTF
>.|TRBV10-2|TRBD1|13|TRBJ2-1
TGCGCCAGCAGGGAGACAGACAGGGACGAGCAGTTCTTC
CASRETDRDEQFF
>.|TRBV7-3|TRBD2|15|TRBJ2-7
TGTGCCAGCAGCATTAGCGGGGGCGGGACCTACGAGCAGTACTTC
CASSISGGGTYEQYF
>once|TRBV4-2|TRBD2|15|TRBJ2-1
TGTGCCAGCAGCCACGGGGGGAGCTCCTACAATGAGCAGTTCTTC
CASSHGGSSYNEQFF
>.|TRBV2|TRBD1|13|TRBJ2-7
TGTGCCAGCAGTGGGGACAGGGGGGATGAGCAGTACTTC
CASSGDRGDEQYF
>.|TRBV6-5|.|13|TRBJ1-2
TGTGCCAGCAGTCAGGTCCCGGACTATGGCTACACCTTC
CASSQVPDYGYTF
>.|TRBV28|.|14|TRBJ2-4
TGTGCCAGCAGCCCCCACCAGGGGCTCAAAATTCAGTACTTC
CASSPHQGLKIQYF
>.|TRBV11-2|TRBD1|14|TRBJ2-1
TGTGCCAGCAGCTTTGGACAGGAAAACAATGAGCAGTTCTTC
CASSFGQENNEQFF
>.|TRBV7-9|.|13|TRBJ1-2
TGTGCCAGCAGTCCCCCCAGGGATAGTGGCTACACCTTC
CASSPPRDSGYTF
>.|TRBV7-2|TRBD1|17|TRBJ2-3
TGTGCCAGCAGCCCCTCCCCGGGACAGGGGGCCTCAGATACGCAGTATTTT
CASSPSPGQGASDTQYF
>.|TRBV30|.|12|TRBJ1-1
TGTGCCTGGAGTGTAGGGGTAGTTGAAGCTTTCTTT
CAWSVGVVEAFF
>.|TRBV30|.|10|TRBJ2-5
TGTGCCTGGATGAGAGAGACCCAGTACTTC
CAWMRETQYF
>.|TRBV19|TRBD1|15|TRBJ2-5
TGTGCCAGTAGTCCCGGGACAGGCGACCAAGAGACCCAGTACTTC
CASSPGTGDQETQYF
>.|TRBV11-3|.|13|TRBJ1-1
TGTGCCAGCAGCCTTCTGTCTTCTACTGAAGCTTTCTTT
CASSLLSSTEAFF
>.|TRBV7-9|TRBD1|16|TRBJ2-7
TGTGCCAGCAGTCTCAAAGGGACAGGGACGCGGTCCGAGCAGTACTTC
CASSLKGTGTRSEQYF
>.|TRBV30|TRBD1|15|TRBJ2-6
TGTGCCTGGGGGGGACAGACGTCTGGGGCCAACGTCCTGACTTTC
CAWGGQTSGANVLTF
>once|TRBV29-1|TRBD1|13|TRBJ2-1
TGCAGCGTCGACAGGGGGGGAACCAATGAGCAGTTCTTC
CSVDRGGTNEQFF
>.|TRBV7-8|.|12|TRBJ1-1
TGTGCCAGCAGTTTAGACAGACGTGAAGCTTTCTTT
CASSLDRREAFF
>.|TRBV19|TRBD1|13|TRBJ1-3
TGTGCCAGTAACCCCGGACAGGGTATCACCATATATTTT
CASNPGQGITIYF
>.|TRBV7-9|TRBD1|15|TRBJ2-5
TGTGCCAGCAGCTCGGGACAGCCGTACCAAGAGACCCAGTACTTC
CASSSGQPYQETQYF
>.|TRBV2|.|13|TRBJ2-5
TGTGCCAGCAGCAAGACTAGACAGGAGACCCAGTACTTC
CASSKTRQETQYF
>.|TRBV7-3|TRBD2|16|TRBJ2-5
TGTGCCAGCAGCTTAGGGACTAGCGGGGGGTTAGAGACCCAGTACTTC
CASSLGTSGGLETQYF
>.|TRBV7-9|TRBD1|15|TRBJ1-6
TGTGCCAGCAGCTCCGAAACAGGGGGCCGTTCACCCCTCCACTTT
CASSSETGGRSPLHF
>.|TRBV7-2|.|15|TRBJ2-1
TGTGCCAGCAGCCGGGCGGGACTCGACTACAATGAGCAGTTCTTC
CASSRAGLDYNEQFF
>.|TRBV18|TRBD1|13|TRBJ2-7
TGTGCCAGCTCGTATGGACAGGGGGACGAGCAGTACTTC
CASSYGQGDEQYF
>.|TRBV12-5|TRBD2|18|TRBJ2-2
TGTGCTAGTGGTTTGGTCCGGGACGGGGAGGGGTCCACCGGGGAGCTGTTTTTT
CASGLVRDGEGSTGELFF
>.|TRBV27|.|14|TRBJ2-7
TGTGCCAGCAGTTGGGCAGGGGACCCCTACGAGCAGTACTTC
CASSWAGDPYEQYF
>.|TRBV11-2|.|15|TRBJ2-1
TGTGCCAGCAGCCCCAGGACTGGAAACTACAATGAGCAGTTCTTC
CASSPRTGNYNEQFF
>.|TRBV29-1|.|13|TRBJ1-2
TGCAGCGTTGAGGGGGCGCAACGTGATGGCTACACCTTC
CSVEGAQRDGYTF
>.|TRBV2|TRBD1|14|TRBJ2-7
TGTGCCAGCAGGCGACAGGGCAGCTCCTACGAGCAGTACTTC
CASRRQGSSYEQYF
>.|TRBV18|.|14|TRBJ2-5
TGTGCCAGCTCACGAAACCTAGACCAAGAGACCCAGTACTTC
CASSRNLDQETQYF
>few|TRBV6-5|.|16|TRBJ2-5
TGTGCCAGCAGTTCCTTGCCCAGGGTCGGGCAAGAGACCCAGTACTTC
CASSSLPRVGQETQYF
>.|TRBV6-6|.|14|TRBJ2-7
TGTGCCAGCAGTTACTCGAAGGACACCTACGAGCAGTACTTC
CASSYSKDTYEQYF
>.|TRBV18|.|14|TRBJ2-3
TGTGCCAGCCACACAAGCGGAAGCACAGATACGCAGTATTTT
CASHTSGSTDTQYF
>.|TRBV9|.|14|TRBJ1-1
TGTGCCAGCACCCCTCGCGTCGAGGAGCTTGAAGCTTTCTTT
CASTPRVEELEAFF
>once|TRBV19|.|14|TRBJ1-2
TGTGCCAGTGCGCGGGGGGCAGCCGAAAGTGGCTACACCTTC
CASARGAAESGYTF
>.|TRBV6-5|TRBD1|12|TRBJ1-2
TGTGCCAGCAGTTACCGGACAGGGGAACACACCTTC
CASSYRTGEHTF
>.|TRBV3-1/TRBV3-2|TRBD1|17|TRBJ1-2
TGTGCCAGCAGCCATCAGGTCGCGGGACAGGGGGCCAATGGCTACACCTTC
CASSHQVAGQGANGYTF
>few|TRBV5-1|TRBD2|15|TRBJ2-7
TGCGCCAGCAGCAAACTAGCGGGAGGCCCCCACGAGCAGTACTTC
CASSKLAGGPHEQYF
>.|TRBV19|TRBD2|16|TRBJ2-1
TGTGCCAGTAGTCCCGTTGGTGGGCGGGGGGGCAATGAGCAGTTCTTC
CASSPVGGRGGNEQFF
>.|TRBV9|.|15|TRBJ2-1
TGTGCCAGCAGCGTAGACTTACGGGCCTACAATGAGCAGTTCTTC
CASSVDLRAYNEQFF
>.|TRBV9|TRBD2|17|TRBJ2-1
TGTGCCAGCAGCGTAGTCCCAACTAGCGCCGGGGGAGGAGAGCAGTTCTTC
CASSVVPTSAGGGEQFF
>.|TRBV5-6|TRBD2|14|TRBJ2-7
TGTGCCAGCAGCTACGGACTAGCGGGGGCCTCGCACGACTTC
CASSYGLAGASHDF
>.|TRBV2|TRBD1|15|TRBJ2-5
TGTGCCAGCAGTACAGGGGACCACCGCCTTGAGACCCAGTACTTC
CASSTGDHRLETQYF
>.|TRBV19|TRBD1|16|TRBJ1-5
TGTGCCAGTAGTCCCGGGACAGTCCCTAGCAATCAGCCCCAGCATTTT
CASSPGTVPSNQPQHF
>.|TRBV20-1|.|13|TRBJ1-5
TGCAGTGCTAGTCCCCTACTAAATCAGCCCCAGCATTTT
CSASPLLNQPQHF
>.|TRBV6-4|TRBD1|17|TRBJ1-3
TGTGCCAGCATGGCCGGGACAGGGGGCGGCTCTGGAAACACCATATATTTT
CASMAGTGGGSGNTIYF
>.|TRBV7-3|.|14|TRBJ2-1
TGTGCCAGCAGCTTAATGCCAGCCTACAATGAGCAGTTCTTC
CASSLMPAYNEQFF
>.|TRBV28|.|14|TRBJ2-7
TGTGCCAGCAGTCCCGGGGGACAGCTGTACGAGCAGTACTTC
CASSPGGQLYEQYF